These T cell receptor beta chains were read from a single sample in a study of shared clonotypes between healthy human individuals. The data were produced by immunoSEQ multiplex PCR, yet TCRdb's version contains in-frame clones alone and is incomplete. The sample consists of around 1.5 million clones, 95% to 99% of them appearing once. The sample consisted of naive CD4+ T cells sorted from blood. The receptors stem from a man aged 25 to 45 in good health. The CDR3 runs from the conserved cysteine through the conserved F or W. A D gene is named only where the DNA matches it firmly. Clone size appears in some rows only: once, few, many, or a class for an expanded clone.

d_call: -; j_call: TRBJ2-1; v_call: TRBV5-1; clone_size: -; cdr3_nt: TGCGCCAGCAGCTTGGAAGGGGTTGGAGAGCAGTTCTTC; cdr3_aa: CASSLEGVGEQFF
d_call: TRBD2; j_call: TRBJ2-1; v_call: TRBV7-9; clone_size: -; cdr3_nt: TGTGCCAGCAGCTTAGGTGGAGCGGGAGCCAATGAGCAGTTCTTC; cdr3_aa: CASSLGGAGANEQFF
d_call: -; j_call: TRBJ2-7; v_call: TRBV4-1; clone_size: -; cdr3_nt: TGCGCCAGCAGCCAAGACCTAGCCCCTCCCTACGAGCAGTACTTC; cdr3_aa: CASSQDLAPPYEQYF
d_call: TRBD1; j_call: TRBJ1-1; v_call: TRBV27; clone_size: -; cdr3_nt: TGTGCCAGCAGTTCAGGACAGGGGGCGACTGAAGCTTTCTTT; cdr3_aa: CASSSGQGATEAFF
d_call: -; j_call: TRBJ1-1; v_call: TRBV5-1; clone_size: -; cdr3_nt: TGCGCCAGCAGCTTGGGCAGGGCCCGGGTTATGAACACTGAAGCTTTCTTT; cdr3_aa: CASSLGRARVMNTEAFF
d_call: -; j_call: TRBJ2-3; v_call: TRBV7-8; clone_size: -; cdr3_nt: TGTGCCAGCAGCTTAGAGCGGTCGAGATCCACAGATACGCAGTATTTT; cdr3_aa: CASSLERSRSTDTQYF
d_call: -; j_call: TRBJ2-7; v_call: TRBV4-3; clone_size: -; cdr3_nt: TGCGCCAGCAGCCAAGAACCTGACAGTCCCTACGAGCAGTACTTC; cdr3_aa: CASSQEPDSPYEQYF
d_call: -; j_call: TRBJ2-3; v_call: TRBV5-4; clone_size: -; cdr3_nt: TGTGCCAGCAGCCCGCGCCCACTAGCCGGCGCAGATACGCAGTATTTT; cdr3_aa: CASSPRPLAGADTQYF
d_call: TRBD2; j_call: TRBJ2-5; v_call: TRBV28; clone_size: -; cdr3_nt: TGTGCCAGCAGTTCGTTAGCGGGAGCGGCAGAGACCCAGTACTTC; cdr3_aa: CASSSLAGAAETQYF
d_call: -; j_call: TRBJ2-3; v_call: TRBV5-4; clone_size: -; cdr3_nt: TGTGCCAGCAGCTCTGTAACCCTGACTACCGTATTCACAGATACGCAGTATTTT; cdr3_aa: CASSSVTLTTVFTDTQYF
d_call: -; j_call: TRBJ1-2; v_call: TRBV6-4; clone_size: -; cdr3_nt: TGTGCCAGCAGTGAAATCGGCGGCTATGGCTACACCTTC; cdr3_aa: CASSEIGGYGYTF
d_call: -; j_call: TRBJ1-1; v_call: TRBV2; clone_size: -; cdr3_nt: TGTGCCAGCAGTCAAACGTTACCTGAAGCTTTCTTT; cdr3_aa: CASSQTLPEAFF
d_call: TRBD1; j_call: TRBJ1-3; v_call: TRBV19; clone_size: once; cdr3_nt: TGTGCCAGTAGTATGTGGGGACAGAGCTCTGGAAACACCATATATTTT; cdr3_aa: CASSMWGQSSGNTIYF
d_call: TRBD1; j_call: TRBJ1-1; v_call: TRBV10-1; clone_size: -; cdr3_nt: TGCGCCAGCAGTGCGGACAGGGGGTTGAACACTGAAGCTTTCTTT; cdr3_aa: CASSADRGLNTEAFF
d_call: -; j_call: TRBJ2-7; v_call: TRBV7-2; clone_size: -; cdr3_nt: TGTGCCAGCAGGGACAGACCTTGGCGGGACCTCTCCAACGAGCAGTACTTC; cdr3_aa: CASRDRPWRDLSNEQYF
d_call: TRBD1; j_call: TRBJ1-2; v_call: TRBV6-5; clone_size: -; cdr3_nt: TGTGCCAGCAGTTTACAGGGGGCCGTGTCTAACTATGGCTACACCTTC; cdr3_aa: CASSLQGAVSNYGYTF
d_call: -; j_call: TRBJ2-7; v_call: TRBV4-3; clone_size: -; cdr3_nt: TGCGCCAGCAGCCAAGAACGGGGATACGAGCAGTACTTC; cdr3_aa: CASSQERGYEQYF
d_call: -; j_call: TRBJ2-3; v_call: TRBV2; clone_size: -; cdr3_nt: TGTGCCAGCAGTGAAGGGGCAACGAGCACAGATACGCAGTATTTT; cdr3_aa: CASSEGATSTDTQYF
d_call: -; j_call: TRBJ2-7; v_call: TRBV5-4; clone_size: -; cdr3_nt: TGTGCCAGCAGCTTGGGGGACCAGGGTACCTACGAGCAGTACTTC; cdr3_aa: CASSLGDQGTYEQYF
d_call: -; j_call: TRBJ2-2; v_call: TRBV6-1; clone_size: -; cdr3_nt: TGTGCCAGCAGTGAATTATTAGACACCGGGGAGCTGTTTTTT; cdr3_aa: CASSELLDTGELFF
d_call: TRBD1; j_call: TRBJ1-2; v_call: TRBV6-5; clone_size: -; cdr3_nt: TGTGCCAGCAGTACGGGGACAGCCACTAACTATGGCTACACCTTC; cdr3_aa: CASSTGTATNYGYTF
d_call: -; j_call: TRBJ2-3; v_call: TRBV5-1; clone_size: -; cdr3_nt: TGCGCCAGCAGCTTGCCAGGCGGTGGCACAGATACGCAGTATTTT; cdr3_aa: CASSLPGGGTDTQYF
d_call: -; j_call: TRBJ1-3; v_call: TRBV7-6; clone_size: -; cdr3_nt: TGTGCCAGCAGCTTAGAGACGAACACCATATATTTT; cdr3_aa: CASSLETNTIYF
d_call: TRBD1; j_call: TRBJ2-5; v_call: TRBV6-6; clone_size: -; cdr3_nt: TGTGCCAGCAAAAGTCAGGGGGTGGGGGAGACCCAGTACTTC; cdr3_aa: CASKSQGVGETQYF
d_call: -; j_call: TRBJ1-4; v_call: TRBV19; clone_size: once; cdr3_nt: TGTGCCAGTAGGTCGGAGGGCCCTAATGAAAAACTGTTTTTT; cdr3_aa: CASRSEGPNEKLFF
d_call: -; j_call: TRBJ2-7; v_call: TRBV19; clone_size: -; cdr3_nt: TGTGCCAGTAGTTCCCTGGAGGGGGCGCGGTACGAGCAGTACTTC; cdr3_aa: CASSSLEGARYEQYF
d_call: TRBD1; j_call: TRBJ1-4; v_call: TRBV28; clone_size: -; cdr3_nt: TGTGCCAGCAGCCCAGACAGGGGCGGGAGGGTTGAAAAACTGTTTTTT; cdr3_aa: CASSPDRGGRVEKLFF
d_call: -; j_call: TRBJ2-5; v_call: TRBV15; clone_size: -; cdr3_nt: TGTGCCACCAGCAGAGATACGGGGGCCAGAGAGACCCAGTACTTC; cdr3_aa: CATSRDTGARETQYF
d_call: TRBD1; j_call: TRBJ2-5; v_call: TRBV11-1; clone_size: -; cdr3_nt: TGTGCCAGCAGGAGAGGGACAGGACCGCAAGAGACCCAGTACTTC; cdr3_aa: CASRRGTGPQETQYF
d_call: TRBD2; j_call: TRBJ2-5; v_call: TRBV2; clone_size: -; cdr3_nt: TGTGCCAGCACCATGGGACTAGCGGGAGGCAACCAAGAGACCCAGTACTTC; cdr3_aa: CASTMGLAGGNQETQYF
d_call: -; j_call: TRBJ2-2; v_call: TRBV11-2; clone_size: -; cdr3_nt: TGTGCCAGCAGCTTAGAACACGTGAACACCGGGGAGCTGTTTTTT; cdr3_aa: CASSLEHVNTGELFF
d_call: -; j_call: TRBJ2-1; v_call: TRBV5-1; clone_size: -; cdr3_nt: TGCGCCAGCAGCTCCGGGTCCCCATTATACAATGAGCAGTTCTTC; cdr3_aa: CASSSGSPLYNEQFF
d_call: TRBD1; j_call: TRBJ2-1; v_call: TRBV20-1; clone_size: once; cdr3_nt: TGCAGTGCCAGGACAGGTAGTGAGCAGTTCTTC; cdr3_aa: CSARTGSEQFF